Detailed here is one T cell receptor (beta chain). The target antigen is unknown. The length of the CDR3 is 16 residues. The germline V gene encodes CDR1 MGHRA and CDR2 YSYEKL. V shed 6 bases, J shed 11 bases, and the junction held 15 bases outside the gene matches. The study ran its PCR with 60 Vbeta and 13 Jbeta primers. TCRdb's copy holds only in-frame clones and misses some; the assay was immunoSEQ multiplex PCR. The data show some 130,000 clones, with over 60% seen just once and more than 1.5% held by the top ten. This record belongs to a study of cytomegalovirus exposure and HLA in healthy donors. General study points: A later analysis by the authors found several of the most significant clusters apparently linked to common viral pathogens.

Regarding donors, all were healthy bone marrow donors. The clonotype comes from a man younger than 35 in good health and CMV-seronegative. Sequencing used PBMCs. The chain carries TRBV4-1 and TRBJ2-1; 11 bases match TRBD2. The CDR3 nucleotides read TGCGCCAGCAGACCTTTCCTTGGACTAGCGGGCCCCAAGCAGTTCTTC. Encoded protein: CASRPFLGLAGPKQFF.